This entry concerns a single TCR beta chain. Germline V gene sequence: CDR1 MDHEN, CDR2 SYDVKM. The length of the CDR3 is 12 residues. In the original workflow: Amplification with reference gene primers provided the estimates of nucleated cell counts. Only in-frame clones appear in the TCRdb table, and some are missing; sequencing was by immunoSEQ multiplex PCR. That table gives V, J and clone size, and the DNA gave D and trimming. The sample consists of about 180,000 clones, approximately 80% of them appearing once. This record comes from a study of blood T cell repertoires in COVID-19. The receptor comes from a human donor in a cohort sampled during active COVID-19. The genes are TRBV28 and TRBJ1-2; 12 bases agree with TRBD1. Input material: peripheral blood. The CDR3 loop is CAIRDRGRGYTF. The CDR3 coding sequence is TGTGCGATCCGGGACAGGGGGCGAGGCTACACCTTC.